The 3 T cell receptor beta chains below all came from one sample that was sequenced in a study of T-cell memory formation after mild COVID-19. TCRdb reprocessed the 5' RACE reads with MiXCR, giving one entry per CDR3 protein. Among 390,000 or so distinct CDR3 sequences listed, more than 15% were seen once. Material: PBMCs or a T cell subset sorted from them (not recorded which). These receptors were obtained from a man between 18 and 29 years old who had mild COVID-19 (a few samples of this study predate the infection). Cell type and time point are not known.

The chain is built from TRBV7-2 and TRBJ2-3, with 7 nucleotides matching TRBD2. The CDR3 runs 16 residues. The ends lost 3 bases at V and 2 bases at J; junction bases unmatched: 8. Germline CDR1 and CDR2: SGHTA and FQGNSA. CDR3 in DNA: TGTGCCAGCAGCTTCTCAGCGGGACCCCCCACAGATACGCAGTATTTT. Translated: CASSFSAGPPTDTQYF.

This clonotype was seen a handful of times. This chain uses TRBV10-2 with TRBJ1-2; TRBD1 matches 8 bases. Germline CDR1 reads WSHSY; CDR2 reads SAAADI. This CDR3 spans 13 amino acids. J was trimmed by 8 bases and V by 3 bases; bases with no gene match: 5. Here the CDR3 DNA reads TGCGCCAGCAGTGACGCAGGGGGCATAGGCTACACCTTC. Amino acid sequence: CASSDAGGIGYTF.

This chain joins TRBV4-1 and TRBJ2-1; 10 bases agree with TRBD2. The CDR3 contains 16 residues. The V gene's germline CDR1 is MGHRA and CDR2 YSYEKL. Trimming at V came to 3 bases and at J to 4 bases, leaving 6 bases not matched to a gene. CDR3 sequence: CASSHLAGARYNEQFF. Here the CDR3 DNA reads TGCGCCAGCAGCCACCTAGCGGGGGCGCGTTACAATGAGCAGTTCTTC.